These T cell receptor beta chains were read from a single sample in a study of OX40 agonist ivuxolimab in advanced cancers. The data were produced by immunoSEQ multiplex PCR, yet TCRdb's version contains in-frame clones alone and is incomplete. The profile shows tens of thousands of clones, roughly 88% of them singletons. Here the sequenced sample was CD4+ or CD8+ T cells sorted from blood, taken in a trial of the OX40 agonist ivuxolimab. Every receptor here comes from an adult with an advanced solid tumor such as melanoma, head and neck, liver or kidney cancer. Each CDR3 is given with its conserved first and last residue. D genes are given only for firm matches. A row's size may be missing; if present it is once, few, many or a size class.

TGTGCCAGCAGTGAAAAGAGGGGCAATGAGCAGTTCTTC,CASSEKRGNEQFF,-,-,13,TRBJ2-1,TRBV2
TGTGCCAGTAGTAAAGGGGGCACTGAAGCTTTCTTT,CASSKGGTEAFF,-,-,12,TRBJ1-1,TRBV19
TGCAGCGTTGCCGCGAACACCGGGGAGCTGTTTTTT,CSVAANTGELFF,-,-,12,TRBJ2-2,TRBV29-1
TGCGCCAGCAGCTTGGCCGGGACAGGGGGCTGGAACACTGAAGCTTTCTTT,CASSLAGTGGWNTEAFF,-,TRBD1,17,TRBJ1-1,TRBV5-1
TGCGCCAGCAGCGCCTGGACTAGCGGGGGAGGGAGGAATGAGCAGTTCTTC,CASSAWTSGGGRNEQFF,-,TRBD2,17,TRBJ2-1,TRBV5-1
TGTGCCAGTAGTTTGCCAGGGGGGGATAATTCACCCCTCCACTTT,CASSLPGGDNSPLHF,-,TRBD1,15,TRBJ1-6,TRBV19
TGCGCCAGCAGCCCCGAGTGGGCGTACACCGGGGAGCTGTTTTTT,CASSPEWAYTGELFF,once,-,15,TRBJ2-2,TRBV5-1
TGTGCCAGCAGTTTATCCCCAGGACAGCAAGAGACCCAGTACTTC,CASSLSPGQQETQYF,-,-,15,TRBJ2-5,TRBV27
TGTGCCAGTAAGAAGGAGATGAACACTGAAGCTTTCTTT,CASKKEMNTEAFF,-,-,13,TRBJ1-1,TRBV19
TGTGCCAGCAGCCAAACCGTAGGGACTAGCGGGGGAAATGAGCAGTTCTTC,CASSQTVGTSGGNEQFF,-,TRBD2,17,TRBJ2-1,TRBV7-9
TGTGCCACCGGGACAGGGTCCAACTATGGCTACACCTTC,CATGTGSNYGYTF,-,TRBD1,13,TRBJ1-2,TRBV10-3
TGTGCCAGCAGCTTACGCAGGGATGGTGGCTACACCTTC,CASSLRRDGGYTF,-,-,13,TRBJ1-2,TRBV7-2
TGTGCCTGGGGTTCCCAGACAGGGGGAAATTCACCCCTCCACTTT,CAWGSQTGGNSPLHF,-,TRBD1,15,TRBJ1-6,TRBV30
TGTGCCTGGGGGGGAGGGGCCTCGTACAATGAGCAGTTCTTC,CAWGGGASYNEQFF,-,TRBD2,14,TRBJ2-1,TRBV30
TGTGCCAGCAGGATTACAGGAGGCTACACCTTC,CASRITGGYTF,-,-,11,TRBJ1-2,TRBV6-1